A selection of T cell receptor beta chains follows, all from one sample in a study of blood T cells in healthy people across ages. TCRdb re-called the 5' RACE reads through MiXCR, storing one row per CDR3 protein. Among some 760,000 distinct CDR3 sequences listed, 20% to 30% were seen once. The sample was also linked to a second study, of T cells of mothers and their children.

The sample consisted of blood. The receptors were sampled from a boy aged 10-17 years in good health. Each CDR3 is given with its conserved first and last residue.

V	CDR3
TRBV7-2	CASSLVVYQETQYF
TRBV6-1	CASSAHPGQGLTSSGANVLTF
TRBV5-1	CASSDGQSVLAEQFF
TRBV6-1	CASSDLGHRAFF
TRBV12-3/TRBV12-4	CASRFSGSRETQYF
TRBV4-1	CASSPGQVPSYEQYF
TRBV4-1	CASSQSGTGTYEQYF
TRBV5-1	CASSFNGGNYEQYF
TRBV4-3	CASSQDAGLYGYTF
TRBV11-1	CASSPVSGGEANVLTF
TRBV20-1	CSARDRGLTGRYEQYF
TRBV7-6	CASTLVPGYYADTQYF
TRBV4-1	CASSQELFNLKSSYNEQFF
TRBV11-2	CASSSLRDRGHSGANVLTF
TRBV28	CASSLLKNIQYF
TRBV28	CASRVRLAGVEQYF
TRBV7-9	CASSLDGTGNGYTF
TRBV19	CASSTTSGRAGTGELFF
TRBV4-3	CASSQDPAQGRGANYGYTF
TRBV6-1	CASSETGGTQYF
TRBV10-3	CAISDGREQYF
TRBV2	CASSSGVVYEQYF
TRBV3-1	CASSSGAHTDTQYF
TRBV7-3	CASSLIWGGSTVGGEQFF
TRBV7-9	CASSRLAGGSNEQFF
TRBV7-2	CASSFSPTYEQYF
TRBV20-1	CSARSHSIETQYF
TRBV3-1	CASSQDVSRNYGYTF
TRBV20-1	CSANTAGEIRSSTDTQYF
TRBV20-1	CSARGFSLSHNEQFF
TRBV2	CASRTSGSSTGELFF
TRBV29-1	CSVEGGRYGYTF
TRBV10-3	CATSQGGAGVGEQYF
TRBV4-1	CASSQDSGRVLSYEQYF
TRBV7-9	CASSLRGGVYNEQFF
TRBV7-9	CASRTFVGNTEAFF
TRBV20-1	CSATPSGLTDTQYF
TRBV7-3	CASRPPGLSSNTGELFF
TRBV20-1	CSARAFGSTDTQYF
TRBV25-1	CASSDPSRNEQFF
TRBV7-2	CASSLGGLAGETQYF
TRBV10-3	CAISEVTRQPQHF
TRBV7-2	CASSSPGKYNEQFF
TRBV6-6	CASSYLKEAFF
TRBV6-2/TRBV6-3	CASTSPGRGLDTQYF
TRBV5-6	CASSWDREREQYF